This TCR beta chain came from a study of cytomegalovirus exposure and HLA in healthy donors. The overall study: An analysis done earlier identified about 100 million unique TCR beta sequences from approximately 200 million T cells. Counted in an early data release were about 85 million unique TCRs from HLA-typed donors. Most donors, 70% to 85% of approximately 400 genotyped, fell in the Caucasian-associated ancestry cluster. General study findings and limits: A previous analysis found most TCR beta V segments productive roughly 87% or roughly 30% of the time.

This clone appeared a single time. Antigen specificity is unknown. In germline, CDR1 is ENHRY, CDR2 SYGVKD. The CDR3 spans 15 residues. J lost 4 bases, V lost 3 bases, and 6 bases had no gene match. The primer mix had 60 Vbeta and 13 Jbeta primers. The assay was immunoSEQ multiplex PCR, and TCRdb's table has in-frame clones only and misses some. The sample holds 170,000 or so clones, around 80% seen once. This chain links TRBV10-3 with TRBJ1-5; 7 bases fit TRBD1. Material for sequencing was PBMCs. This clonotype was obtained from a man aged 30 to 45 in good health and CMV-seropositive. In nucleotides, the CDR3 is TGTGCCATCAGTGACGGCAGGGGGGATAATCAGCCCCAGCATTTT. Its translation: CAISDGRGDNQPQHF.